This TCR beta chain was captured in a study of vaccination and CD4 T cells after COVID-19. Background on the study: Convalescent donors were composed of six males and four females, of whom two were Hispanic. Cellular stimulation was performed using overlapping spike peptides derived from SARS-CoV-2, HCoV-NL63, HCoV-OC43 and HCoV-229E.

Turning to this clonotype: Its antigen is unknown.

Germline V CDR1 and CDR2: MNHNS, SASEGT. V was clipped by 1 base and J by 6 bases, with 4 bases between them. The CDR3 runs to 11 residues. Treatment denoted: roughly 11-day PBMC culture with coronavirus spike peptide pools or control peptides (ViraFEST assay). Sequencing of DNA taken from cultured CD4+ T cells relied on the Oncomine TCR Beta short-read assay. A single record per CDR3 protein comes from TCRdb applying MiXCR to the PCR reads. The sample lists about 13,000 distinct CDR3 sequences; around 56% were seen once. Sample: cultured CD4+ T cells from blood, taken after SARS-CoV-2 vaccination. This chain uses TRBV6-1 with TRBJ2-7; D remains ambiguous. The TCR sequence derives from a human donor with COVID-19. CDR3 DNA: TGTGCCAGCAGTGAAGAGGGCGAGCAGTACTTC. Translated, it gives CASSEEGEQYF.